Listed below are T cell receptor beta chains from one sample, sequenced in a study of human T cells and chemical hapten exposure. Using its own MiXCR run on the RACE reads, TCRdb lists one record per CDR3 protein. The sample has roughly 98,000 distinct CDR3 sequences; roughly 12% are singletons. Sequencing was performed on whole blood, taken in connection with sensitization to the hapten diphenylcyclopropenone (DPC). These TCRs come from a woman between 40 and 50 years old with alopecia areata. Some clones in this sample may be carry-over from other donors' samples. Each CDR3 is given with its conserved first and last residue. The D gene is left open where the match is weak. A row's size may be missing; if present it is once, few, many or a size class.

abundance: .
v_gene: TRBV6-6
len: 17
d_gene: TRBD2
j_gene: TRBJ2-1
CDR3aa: CASSYSPPGGVYNEQFF
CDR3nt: TGTGCCAGCAGTTACTCCCCCCCGGGAGGGGTTTACAATGAGCAGTTCTTC

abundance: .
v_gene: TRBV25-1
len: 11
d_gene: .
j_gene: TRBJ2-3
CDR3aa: CASSEWDTQYF
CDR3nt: TGTGCCAGCAGTGAATGGGATACGCAGTATTTT

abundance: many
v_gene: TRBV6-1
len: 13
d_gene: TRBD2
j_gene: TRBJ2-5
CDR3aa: CASPSGSRQTQYF
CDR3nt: TGTGCCAGCCCGAGCGGGAGTAGGCAGACCCAGTACTTC

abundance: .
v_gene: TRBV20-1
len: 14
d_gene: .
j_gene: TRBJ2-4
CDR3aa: CSAQADRKKNIQYF
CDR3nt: TGCAGTGCTCAGGCTGACAGAAAGAAAAACATTCAGTACTTC

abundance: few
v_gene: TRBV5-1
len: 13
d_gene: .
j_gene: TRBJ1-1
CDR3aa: CASSLARVGEAFF
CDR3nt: TGCGCCAGCAGCTTGGCTAGGGTCGGAGAAGCTTTCTTT

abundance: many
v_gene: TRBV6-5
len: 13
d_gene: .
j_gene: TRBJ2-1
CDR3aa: CASSYYLGRGQFF
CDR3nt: TGTGCCAGCAGTTACTATTTGGGGAGAGGTCAGTTCTTC

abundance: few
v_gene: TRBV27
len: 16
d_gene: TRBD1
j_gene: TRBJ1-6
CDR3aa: CASSVWAFNRGSPLHF
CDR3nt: TGTGCCAGCAGTGTTTGGGCCTTCAACAGGGGATCACCCCTCCACTTT

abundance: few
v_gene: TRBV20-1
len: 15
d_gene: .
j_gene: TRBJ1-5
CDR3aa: CSARAPGRQNQPQHF
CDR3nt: TGCAGTGCTAGAGCCCCGGGACGGCAAAATCAGCCCCAGCATTTT

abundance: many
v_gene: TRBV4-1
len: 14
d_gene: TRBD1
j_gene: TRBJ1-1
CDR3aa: CASSQDFGTDEAFF
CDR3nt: TGCGCCAGCAGCCAAGATTTCGGGACAGATGAAGCTTTCTTT

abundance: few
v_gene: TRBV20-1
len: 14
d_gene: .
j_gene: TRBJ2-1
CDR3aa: CSAQTSLGRHEQFF
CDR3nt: TGCAGTGCTCAGACCTCGTTGGGGAGGCATGAGCAGTTCTTC

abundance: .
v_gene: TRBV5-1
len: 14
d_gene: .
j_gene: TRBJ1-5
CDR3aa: CASSLESGGQPQHF
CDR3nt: TGCGCCAGCAGCTTGGAATCAGGTGGTCAGCCCCAGCATTTT

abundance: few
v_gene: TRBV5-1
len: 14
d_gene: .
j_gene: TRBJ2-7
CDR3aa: CASSSRTGSYEQYF
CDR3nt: TGCGCCAGCAGCAGCCGGACGGGCTCCTACGAGCAGTACTTC

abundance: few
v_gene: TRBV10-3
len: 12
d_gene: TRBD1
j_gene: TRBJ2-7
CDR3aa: CATGTGAYEQYF
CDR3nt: TGTGCCACCGGGACAGGGGCCTACGAGCAGTACTTC

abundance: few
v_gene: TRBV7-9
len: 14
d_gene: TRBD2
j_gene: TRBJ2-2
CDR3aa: CASSRLAGSGELFF
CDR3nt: TGTGCCAGCAGCCGACTAGCGGGGTCCGGGGAGCTGTTTTTT

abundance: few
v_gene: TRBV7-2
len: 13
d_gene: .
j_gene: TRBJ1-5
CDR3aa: CASTPTWNQPQHF
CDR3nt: TGTGCCAGCACCCCGACTTGGAATCAGCCCCAGCATTTT

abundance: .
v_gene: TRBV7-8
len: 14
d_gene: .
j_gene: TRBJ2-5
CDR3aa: CASSRGVARETQYF
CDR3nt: TGTGCCAGCAGCCGCGGCGTAGCCCGAGAGACCCAGTACTTC

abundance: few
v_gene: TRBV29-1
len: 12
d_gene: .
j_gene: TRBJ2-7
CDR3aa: CSVEDRTYEQYF
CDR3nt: TGCAGCGTTGAAGACAGGACCTACGAGCAGTACTTC

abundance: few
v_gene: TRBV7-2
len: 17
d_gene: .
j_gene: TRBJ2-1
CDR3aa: CASSLADRKGSGDEQFF
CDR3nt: TGTGCCAGCAGCTTAGCTGACCGGAAGGGCTCGGGGGATGAGCAGTTCTTC

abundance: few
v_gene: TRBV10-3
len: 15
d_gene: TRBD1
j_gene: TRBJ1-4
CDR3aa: CAISESRDRAEKLFF
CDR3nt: TGTGCCATCAGTGAATCCCGGGACAGGGCGGAAAAACTGTTTTTT

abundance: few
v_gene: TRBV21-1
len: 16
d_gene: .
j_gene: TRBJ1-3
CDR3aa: CASSKEREYSGNTIYF
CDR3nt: TGTGCCAGCAGCAAAGAGAGAGAATACTCTGGAAACACCATATATTTT

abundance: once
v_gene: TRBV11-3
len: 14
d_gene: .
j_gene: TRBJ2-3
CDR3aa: CASSFSAGTDTQYF
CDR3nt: TGTGCCAGCAGCTTTAGTGCTGGCACAGATACGCAGTATTTT

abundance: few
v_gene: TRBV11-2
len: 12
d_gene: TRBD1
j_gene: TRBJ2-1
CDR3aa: CASSRQGHEQFF
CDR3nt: TGTGCCAGCAGCAGACAGGGGCATGAGCAGTTCTTC

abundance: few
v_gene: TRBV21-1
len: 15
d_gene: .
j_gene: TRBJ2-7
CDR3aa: CASSNISGVGNEQYF
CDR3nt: TGTGCCAGCAGCAACATATCAGGGGTCGGGAACGAGCAGTACTTC

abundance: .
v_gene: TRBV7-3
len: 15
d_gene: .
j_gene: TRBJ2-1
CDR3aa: CASSLTRGPAYEQFF
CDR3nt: TGTGCCAGCAGCTTAACCCGGGGACCGGCTTATGAGCAGTTCTTC

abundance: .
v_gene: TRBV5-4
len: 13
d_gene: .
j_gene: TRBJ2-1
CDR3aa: CASSSDGENEQFF
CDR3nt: TGTGCCAGCAGCTCGGACGGAGAAAATGAGCAGTTCTTC

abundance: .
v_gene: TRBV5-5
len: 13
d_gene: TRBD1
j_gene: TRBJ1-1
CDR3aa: CASSREGTGVAFF
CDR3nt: TGTGCCAGCAGCCGAGAGGGGACAGGAGTAGCTTTCTTT

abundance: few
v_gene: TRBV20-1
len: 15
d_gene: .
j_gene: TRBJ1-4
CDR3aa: CSARDMSRTNEKLFF
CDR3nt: TGCAGTGCTAGAGATATGAGCCGGACTAATGAAAAACTGTTTTTT

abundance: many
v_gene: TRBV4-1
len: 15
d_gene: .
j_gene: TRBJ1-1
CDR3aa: CASSQVFRENTEAFF
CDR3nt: TGCGCCAGCAGCCAAGTGTTCCGGGAGAACACTGAAGCTTTCTTT

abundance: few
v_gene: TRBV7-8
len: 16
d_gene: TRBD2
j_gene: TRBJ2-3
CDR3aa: CASSFLTSGSADTQYF
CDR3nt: TGTGCCAGCAGCTTTCTTACTAGCGGGAGTGCAGATACGCAGTATTTT

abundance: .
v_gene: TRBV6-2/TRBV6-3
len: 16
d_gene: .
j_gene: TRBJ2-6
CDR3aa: CASSYITGIGANVLTF
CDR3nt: TGTGCCAGCAGTTATATCACAGGGATCGGGGCCAACGTCCTGACTTTC

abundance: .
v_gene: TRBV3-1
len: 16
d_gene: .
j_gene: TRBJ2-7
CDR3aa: CASSQDPGPPDYEQYF
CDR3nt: TGTGCCAGCAGCCAAGATCCCGGGCCCCCGGACTACGAGCAGTACTTC

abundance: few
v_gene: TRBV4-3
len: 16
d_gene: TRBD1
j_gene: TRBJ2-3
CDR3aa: CASSQVQGLGTDTQYF
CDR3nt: TGCGCCAGCAGCCAAGTACAGGGGTTGGGCACAGATACGCAGTATTTT

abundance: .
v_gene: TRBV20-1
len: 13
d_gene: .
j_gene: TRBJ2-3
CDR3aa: CSARAQGVDTQYF
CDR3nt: TGCAGTGCTAGAGCCCAGGGTGTGGATACGCAGTATTTT

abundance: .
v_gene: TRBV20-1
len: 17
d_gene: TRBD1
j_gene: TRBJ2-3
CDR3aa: CSARGRRAGGVPDTQYF
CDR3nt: TGCAGTGCTAGAGGCAGGAGGGCAGGGGGCGTCCCAGATACGCAGTATTTT

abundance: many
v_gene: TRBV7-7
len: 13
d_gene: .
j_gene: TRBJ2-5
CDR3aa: CASSQILQETQYF
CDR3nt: TGTGCTAGCAGCCAAATATTACAAGAGACCCAGTACTTC

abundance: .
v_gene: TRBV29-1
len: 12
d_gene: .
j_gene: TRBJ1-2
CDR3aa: CSALDSTYGYTF
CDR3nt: TGCAGCGCACTGGACAGCACCTATGGCTACACCTTC

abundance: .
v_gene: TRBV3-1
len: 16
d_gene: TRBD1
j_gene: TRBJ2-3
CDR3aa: CASSPTSGQGPDTQYF
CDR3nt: TGTGCCAGCAGCCCCACCTCCGGACAGGGGCCAGATACGCAGTATTTT